This is a list of T cell receptor beta chains from one sample in a study of blood T cell repertoires in COVID-19. Assay used: immunoSEQ multiplex PCR; TCRdb lists only in-frame clones, some missing. The table records around 130,000 clones, 85% of them present only once. Sequencing was performed on peripheral blood. These TCRs come from a man between 60 and 70 years old with acute or convalescent COVID-19. Both conserved end residues are part of each CDR3. The D gene is left open where the match is weak. For some rows the clone size is stated as once, few or many, or as a class when expanded; others skip it.

j_call,v_call,clone_size,d_call,cdr3_aa,cdr3_nt
TRBJ2-1,TRBV6-5,-,TRBD2,CASRDLAGGFNEQFF,TGTGCCAGCAGGGACCTAGCGGGAGGTTTCAATGAGCAGTTCTTC
TRBJ2-7,TRBV28,-,TRBD1,CASTSAGQGTNEQYF,TGTGCCAGCACCTCTGCCGGACAGGGGACGAACGAGCAGTACTTC
TRBJ1-5,TRBV2,-,TRBD1,CASREQGAYQPQHF,TGTGCCAGCAGGGAGCAGGGGGCCTATCAGCCCCAGCATTTT
TRBJ2-1,TRBV7-3,-,TRBD2,CASGGTSGSREQFF,TGTGCCAGCGGAGGGACTAGCGGGAGCAGGGAGCAGTTCTTC
TRBJ1-5,TRBV15,few,TRBD1,CATSREGLGQSYQPQHF,TGTGCCACCAGCAGAGAAGGATTGGGACAGAGTTATCAGCCCCAGCATTTT
TRBJ2-5,TRBV5-6,-,TRBD2,CASSSSTSGLETQYF,TGTGCCAGCAGCTCTTCGACTAGCGGCCTGGAGACCCAGTACTTC
TRBJ2-1,TRBV27,-,TRBD1,CASSIRDRGSGEQFF,TGTGCCAGCAGTATCCGGGACAGGGGTTCGGGTGAGCAGTTCTTC
TRBJ2-7,TRBV9,-,TRBD2,CASSSSSGRAYEQYF,TGTGCCAGCAGCTCATCTAGCGGGAGGGCCTACGAGCAGTACTTC
TRBJ1-2,TRBV5-6,few,-,CASSPTGGLYGYTF,TGTGCCAGCAGCCCCACGGGGGGATTATATGGCTACACCTTC
TRBJ1-4,TRBV19,-,-,CASSIEGWRPMKKLFF,TGTGCCAGTAGTATAGAGGGTTGGAGGCCAATGAAAAAACTGTTTTTT
TRBJ2-2,TRBV7-3,-,TRBD2,CASSHGGAGVGNTGELFF,TGTGCCAGCAGCCACGGGGGAGCGGGAGTTGGAAACACCGGGGAGCTGTTTTTT
TRBJ1-3,TRBV7-9,-,-,CAGEVSGNTIYF,TGTGCCGGAGAGGTCTCTGGAAACACCATATATTTT
TRBJ1-5,TRBV5-5,-,-,CASSLGAISNQPQHF,TGTGCCAGCAGCTTGGGGGCTATTAGCAATCAGCCCCAGCATTTT
TRBJ2-2,TRBV5-1,few,TRBD1,CASSSGQANTGELFF,TGCGCCAGCAGCTCGGGACAGGCGAACACCGGGGAGCTGTTTTTT
TRBJ2-7,TRBV5-1,-,-,CASSLGDKTYEQYF,TGCGCCAGCAGCTTAGGGGACAAGACCTACGAGCAGTACTTC
TRBJ1-1,TRBV28,-,-,CATIEMNTEAFF,TGTGCCACCATAGAGATGAACACTGAAGCTTTCTTT
TRBJ1-1,TRBV7-2,-,TRBD1,CASSLAWTGLDTEAFF,TGTGCCAGCAGCTTAGCCTGGACAGGGCTCGACACTGAAGCTTTCTTT
TRBJ1-6,TRBV3-1/TRBV3-2,few,-,CASSLSGNPYNSPLHF,TGTGCCAGCAGCCTCTCGGGGAACCCCTATAATTCACCCCTCCACTTT
TRBJ2-5,TRBV7-9,-,TRBD2,CASRPGLAGEQETQYF,TGTGCCAGCAGACCGGGACTAGCGGGAGAGCAAGAGACCCAGTACTTC
TRBJ1-1,TRBV9,-,-,CASSVSLTDTEAFF,TGTGCCAGCAGCGTATCCCTCACAGACACTGAAGCTTTCTTT
TRBJ2-2,TRBV5-1,-,-,CASSFTLQGPSNTGELFF,TGCGCCAGCAGCTTTACCCTCCAGGGGCCGTCGAACACCGGGGAGCTGTTTTTT
TRBJ1-5,TRBV28,-,-,CASSVFGDNNQPQHF,TGTGCCAGCAGTGTTTTCGGGGACAACAATCAGCCCCAGCATTTT
TRBJ1-1,TRBV18,-,TRBD1,CASSDLGGKNTEAFF,TGTGCCAGCTCGGACCTAGGGGGCAAGAACACTGAAGCTTTCTTT
TRBJ2-3,TRBV4-3,once,TRBD2,CASSQDTGGSTDTQYF,TGCGCCAGCAGCCAAGATACGGGAGGGAGCACAGATACGCAGTATTTT
TRBJ2-7,TRBV7-3,-,TRBD2,CASSLRAGVGEQYF,TGTGCCAGCAGCTTAAGGGCGGGAGTGGGTGAGCAGTACTTC
TRBJ1-5,TRBV4-3,-,-,CASSQEVQGGQPQHF,TGCGCCAGCAGCCAAGAGGTTCAGGGCGGTCAGCCCCAGCATTTT
TRBJ2-1,TRBV5-1,-,TRBD2,CASSLEVAGVSEQFF,TGCGCCAGCAGCTTGGAGGTAGCGGGAGTCAGTGAGCAGTTCTTC
TRBJ2-3,TRBV30,-,TRBD2,CAWRRLAGTDTQYF,TGTGCCTGGAGAAGACTAGCGGGCACAGATACGCAGTATTTT
TRBJ2-1,TRBV9,-,TRBD1,CASSLRGTLYNEQFF,TGTGCCAGCAGTCTCAGGGGGACGCTCTACAATGAGCAGTTCTTC
TRBJ1-5,TRBV4-3,-,-,CASSQFSAGNQPQHF,TGCGCCAGCAGCCAATTTTCGGCAGGGAATCAGCCCCAGCATTTT
TRBJ2-6,TRBV15,-,-,CATSRGYSSGANVLTF,TGTGCCACCAGCAGGGGTTACAGCTCTGGGGCCAACGTCCTGACTTTC
TRBJ2-6,TRBV6-2/TRBV6-3,-,TRBD1,CASSSPPGQISGANVLTF,TGTGCCAGCAGTTCCCCTCCGGGACAGATCTCTGGGGCCAACGTCCTGACTTTC
TRBJ1-3,TRBV29-1,-,-,CSVTRRNTIYF,TGCAGCGTTACAAGGAGGAACACCATATATTTT
TRBJ2-5,TRBV20-1,-,TRBD1,CSASGTGGIQETQYF,TGCAGTGCTAGTGGGACAGGGGGGATCCAAGAGACCCAGTACTTC
TRBJ2-7,TRBV5-4,-,-,CASNLQGTYEQYF,TGTGCCAGCAACCTCCAGGGAACCTACGAGCAGTACTTC
TRBJ2-3,TRBV10-1,-,-,CANMLLGESTDTQYF,TGCGCCAACATGCTTCTCGGGGAGAGCACAGATACGCAGTATTTT
TRBJ1-6,TRBV7-3,-,TRBD1,CASSLYGQGNNSPLHF,TGTGCCAGCAGCCTATACGGACAGGGCAATAATTCACCCCTCCACTTT
TRBJ2-1,TRBV5-1,-,-,CASSLSLETAKQFF,TGCGCCAGCAGCTTGTCTCTGGAGACGGCCAAGCAGTTCTTC
TRBJ2-7,TRBV28,-,-,CASSLAAYEQYF,TGTGCCAGCAGTTTAGCGGCCTACGAGCAGTACTTC
TRBJ1-1,TRBV7-2,once,TRBD1,CASSLQGQGNTEAFF,TGTGCCAGCAGCTTACAGGGACAGGGTAACACTGAAGCTTTCTTT
TRBJ1-1,TRBV19,-,-,CASSIDLTGNTEAFF,TGTGCCAGTAGTATAGACCTTACAGGGAACACTGAAGCTTTCTTT
TRBJ1-3,TRBV29-1,-,-,CSGTRGIGNTIYF,TGCAGCGGAACACGGGGTATTGGAAACACCATATATTTT